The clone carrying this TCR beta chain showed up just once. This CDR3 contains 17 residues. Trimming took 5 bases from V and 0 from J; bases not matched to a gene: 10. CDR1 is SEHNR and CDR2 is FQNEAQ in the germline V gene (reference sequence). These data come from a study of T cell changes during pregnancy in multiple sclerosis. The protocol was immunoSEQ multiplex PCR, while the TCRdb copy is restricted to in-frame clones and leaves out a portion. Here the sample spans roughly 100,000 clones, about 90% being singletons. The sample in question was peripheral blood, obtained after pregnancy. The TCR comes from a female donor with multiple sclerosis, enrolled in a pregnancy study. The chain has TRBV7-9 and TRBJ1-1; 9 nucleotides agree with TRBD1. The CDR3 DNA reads TGTGCCAGCAGCCCAAGCACAGGGGGCTTTATGAACACTGAAGCTTTCTTT. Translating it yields CASSPSTGGFMNTEAFF. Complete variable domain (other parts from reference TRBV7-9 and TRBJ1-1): DTGVSQNPRHKITKRGQNVTFRCDPISEHNRLYWYRQTLGQGPEFLTYFQNEAQLEKSRLLSDRFSAERPKGSFSTLEIQRTEQGDSAMYLCASSPSTGGFMNTEAFFGQGTRLTVV.